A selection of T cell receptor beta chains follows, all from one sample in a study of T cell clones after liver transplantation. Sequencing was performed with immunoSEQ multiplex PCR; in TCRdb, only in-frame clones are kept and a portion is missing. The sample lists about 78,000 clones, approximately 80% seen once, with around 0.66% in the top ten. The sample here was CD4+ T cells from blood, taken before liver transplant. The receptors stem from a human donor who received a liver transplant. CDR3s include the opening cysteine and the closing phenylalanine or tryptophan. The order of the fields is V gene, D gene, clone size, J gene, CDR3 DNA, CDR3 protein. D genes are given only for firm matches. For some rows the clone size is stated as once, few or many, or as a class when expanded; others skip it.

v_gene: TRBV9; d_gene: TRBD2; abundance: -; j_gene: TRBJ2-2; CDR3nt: TGTGCCAGCAGCGTAAGGCGGGAGGGCACCGGGGAGCTGTTTTTT; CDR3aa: CASSVRREGTGELFF
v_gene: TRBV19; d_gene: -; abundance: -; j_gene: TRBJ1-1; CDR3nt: TGTGCCAGTAGTATAAATAGGGGCACTGAAGCTTTCTTT; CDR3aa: CASSINRGTEAFF
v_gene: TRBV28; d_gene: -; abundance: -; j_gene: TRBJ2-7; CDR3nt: TGTGCTTCCAGCATAGCACCCCCCGTAAGCCACGAGCAGTACTTC; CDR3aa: CASSIAPPVSHEQYF
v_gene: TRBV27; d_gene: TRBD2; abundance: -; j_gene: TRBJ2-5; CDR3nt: TGTGCCAGCAGTTCCGTTTATGCGGGAGAAGGGGAGACCCAGTACTTC; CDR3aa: CASSSVYAGEGETQYF
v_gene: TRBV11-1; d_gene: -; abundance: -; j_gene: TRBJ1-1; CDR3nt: TGTGCCAGCAGCTTAGAAAGGCGTCTAATCTCCGCGGCTTTCTTT; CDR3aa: CASSLERRLISAAFF
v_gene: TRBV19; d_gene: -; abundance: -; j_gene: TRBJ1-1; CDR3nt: TGTGCCAGTAGTATATCCAGTTCGAACACTGAAGCTTTCTTT; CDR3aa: CASSISSSNTEAFF
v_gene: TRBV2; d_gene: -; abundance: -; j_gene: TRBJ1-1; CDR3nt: TGTGCCAGCAGTGGGGGAGTGAACACTGAAGCTTTCTTT; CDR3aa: CASSGGVNTEAFF
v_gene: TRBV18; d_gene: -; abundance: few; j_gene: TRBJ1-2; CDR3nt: TGTGCCAGCTCACCGCAGGACCGGTATGGCTACACCTTC; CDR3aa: CASSPQDRYGYTF
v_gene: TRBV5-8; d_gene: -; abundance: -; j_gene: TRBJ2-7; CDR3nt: TGTGCCAGCAGCACCTTGGACGAGCAGTACTTC; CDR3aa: CASSTLDEQYF
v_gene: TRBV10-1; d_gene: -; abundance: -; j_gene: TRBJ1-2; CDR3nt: TGCGCCAGCAGTCCGAATCGGGGCTATGGCTACACCTTC; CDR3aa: CASSPNRGYGYTF
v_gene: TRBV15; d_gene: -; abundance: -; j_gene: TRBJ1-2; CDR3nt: TGTGCCACCAGCCCTTCAGAACAGGGCTATGGCTACACCTTC; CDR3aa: CATSPSEQGYGYTF
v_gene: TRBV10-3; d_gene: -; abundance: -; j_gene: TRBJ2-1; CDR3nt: TGTGCCATCAGTGAGTCCGGGAGCTCCTACAATGAGCAGTTCTTC; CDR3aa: CAISESGSSYNEQFF
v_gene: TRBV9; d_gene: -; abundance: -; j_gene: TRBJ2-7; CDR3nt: TGTGCCAGCAGCGTAGGGACTGCAGAGGTGCAGTACTTC; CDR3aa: CASSVGTAEVQYF
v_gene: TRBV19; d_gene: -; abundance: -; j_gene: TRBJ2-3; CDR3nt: TGTGCCAGTCAGCGAGACACAGATACGCAGTATTTT; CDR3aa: CASQRDTDTQYF
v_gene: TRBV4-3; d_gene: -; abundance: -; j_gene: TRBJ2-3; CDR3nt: TGCGCCAGCAGCCAGGCGGCCCCGTTTTCCCCGGGCACAGATACGCAGTATTTT; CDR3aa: CASSQAAPFSPGTDTQYF
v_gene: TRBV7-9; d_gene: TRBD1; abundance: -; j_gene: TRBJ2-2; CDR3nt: TGTGCCAGCAGTCCTACCTCTTTTCGAGACAGGGCGGCCGGGGAGCTGTTTTTT; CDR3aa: CASSPTSFRDRAAGELFF
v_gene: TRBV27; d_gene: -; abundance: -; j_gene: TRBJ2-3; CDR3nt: TGTGCCAGCAGTTTACAGGCCCCCACAGATACGCAGTATTTT; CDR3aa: CASSLQAPTDTQYF
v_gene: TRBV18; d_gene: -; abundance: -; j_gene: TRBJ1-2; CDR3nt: TGTGCCAGCTCCCATGAATCATATGGCTACACCTTC; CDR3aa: CASSHESYGYTF
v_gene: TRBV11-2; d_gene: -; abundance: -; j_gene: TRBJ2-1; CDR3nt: TGTGCCAGCAGCTCAATCCGGGACGGCTTGTTGAATGAGCAGTTCTTC; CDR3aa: CASSSIRDGLLNEQFF
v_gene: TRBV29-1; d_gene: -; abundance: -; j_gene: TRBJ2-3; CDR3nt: TGCAGCGTTGGTAAGGCAGGGGTCACAGATACGCAGTATTTT; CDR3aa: CSVGKAGVTDTQYF
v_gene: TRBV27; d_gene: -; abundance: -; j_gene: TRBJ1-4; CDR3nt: TGTGCCAGCAGTTTAAAAAAGGGCTCCGCTAATGAAAAACTGTTTTTT; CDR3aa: CASSLKKGSANEKLFF
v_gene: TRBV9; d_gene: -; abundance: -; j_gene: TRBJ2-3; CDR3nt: TGTGCCAGCAGCGTAGCGGAAGGTGGCGGACGCGGGGATACGCAGTATTTT; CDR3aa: CASSVAEGGGRGDTQYF
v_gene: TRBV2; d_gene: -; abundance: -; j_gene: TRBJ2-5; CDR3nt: TGTGCCAGCAGTGTTTTCCAAGAGACCCAGTACTTC; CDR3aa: CASSVFQETQYF
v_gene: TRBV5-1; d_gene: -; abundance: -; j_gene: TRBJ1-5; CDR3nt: TGCGCCAGCAGCTTGAATGGGGCCGAACAGCCCCAGCATTTT; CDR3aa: CASSLNGAEQPQHF
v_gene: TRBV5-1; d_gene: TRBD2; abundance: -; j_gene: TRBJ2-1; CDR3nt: TGCGCCAGCATGGGGGCGGGAGGGCCGGTCAATGAGCAGTTCTTC; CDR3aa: CASMGAGGPVNEQFF
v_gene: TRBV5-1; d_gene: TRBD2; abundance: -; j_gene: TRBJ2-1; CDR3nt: TGCGCCAGCAGCTCTGGACTAGCGGGAGTCGTCGAGCAGTTCTTC; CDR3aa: CASSSGLAGVVEQFF
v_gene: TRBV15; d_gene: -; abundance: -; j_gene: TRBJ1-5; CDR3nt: TGTGCCACCAGCAGAGATCGTGGGGGTTCAAATCAGCCCCAGCATTTT; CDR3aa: CATSRDRGGSNQPQHF
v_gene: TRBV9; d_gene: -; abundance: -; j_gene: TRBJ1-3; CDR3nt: TGTGCCAGCAGCGTAGGAGACATTCTAAACACCATATATTTT; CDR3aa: CASSVGDILNTIYF
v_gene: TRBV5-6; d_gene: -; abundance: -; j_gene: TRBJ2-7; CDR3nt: TGTGCCAGCAGCTCCCGGGACCTTAAGCCGTACTTC; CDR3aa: CASSSRDLKPYF
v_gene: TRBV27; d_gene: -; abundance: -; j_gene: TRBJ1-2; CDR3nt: TGTGCCAGCAGTCCACGACGGGGGTCCTATGGCTACACCTTC; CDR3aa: CASSPRRGSYGYTF
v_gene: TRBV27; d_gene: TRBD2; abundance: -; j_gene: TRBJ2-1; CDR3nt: TGTGCCAGCAGTCCGCCCTGGACTAGCCGGTACAATGAGCAGTTCTTC; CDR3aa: CASSPPWTSRYNEQFF
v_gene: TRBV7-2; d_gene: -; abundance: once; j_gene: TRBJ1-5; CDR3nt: TGTGCCAGCAGCTTAGAAGCAGGGGAGTTTCAGCCCCAGCATTTT; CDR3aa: CASSLEAGEFQPQHF
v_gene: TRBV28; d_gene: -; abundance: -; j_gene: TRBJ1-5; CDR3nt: TGTGCCAGCAGTTTTGAACGGGCTCTCAATCAGCCCCAGCATTTT; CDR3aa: CASSFERALNQPQHF
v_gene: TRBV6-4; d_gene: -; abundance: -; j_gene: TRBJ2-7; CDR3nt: TGTGCCAGCACTGGGCGTTTTCGTCGGTACGAGCAGTACTTC; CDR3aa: CASTGRFRRYEQYF
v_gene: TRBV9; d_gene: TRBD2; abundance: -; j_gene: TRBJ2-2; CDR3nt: TGTGCCAGCAGCGGGACTAGCTCGATCGGGGAGCTGTTTTTT; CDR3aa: CASSGTSSIGELFF
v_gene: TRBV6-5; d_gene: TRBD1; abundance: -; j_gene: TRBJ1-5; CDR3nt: TGTGCCAGCAGTTTCGGACAGGGCGGGCAGCCCCAGCATTTT; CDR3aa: CASSFGQGGQPQHF
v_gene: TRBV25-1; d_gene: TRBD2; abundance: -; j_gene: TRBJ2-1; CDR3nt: TGTGCCAGCACCAAGACTAGCGGGGGGGCCGTGGGGCAGTTCTTC; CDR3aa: CASTKTSGGAVGQFF
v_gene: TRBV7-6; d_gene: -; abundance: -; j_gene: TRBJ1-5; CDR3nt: TGTGCCAGCAGCTTAGGGCCTAGCAATCAGCCCCAGCATTTT; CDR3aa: CASSLGPSNQPQHF
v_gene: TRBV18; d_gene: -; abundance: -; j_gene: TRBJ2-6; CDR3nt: TGTGCCAGCTCACGTATGGGGTCTGGGGCCAACGTCCTGACTTTC; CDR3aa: CASSRMGSGANVLTF
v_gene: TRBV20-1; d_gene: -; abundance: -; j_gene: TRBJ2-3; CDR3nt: TGCAGTGCCCCCGGCACAGATACGCAGTATTTT; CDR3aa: CSAPGTDTQYF
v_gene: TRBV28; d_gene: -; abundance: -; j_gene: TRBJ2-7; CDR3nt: TGTGCCAGCAGTCCGCTCAATCATCCGTACTTC; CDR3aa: CASSPLNHPYF
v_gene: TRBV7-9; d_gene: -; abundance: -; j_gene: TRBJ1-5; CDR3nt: TGTGCCAGCAGCTTAGTGGATAGCAATCAGCCCCAGCATTTT; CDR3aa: CASSLVDSNQPQHF
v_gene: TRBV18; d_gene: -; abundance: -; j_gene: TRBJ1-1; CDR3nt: TGTGCCAGCTCACAATCGGGCCCCGCGGCCACTGAAGCTTTCTTT; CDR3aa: CASSQSGPAATEAFF
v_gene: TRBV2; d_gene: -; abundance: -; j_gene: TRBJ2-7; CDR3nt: TGTGCCAGCAGCAAGGAGGGTGGCGACGAGCAGTACTTC; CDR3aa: CASSKEGGDEQYF
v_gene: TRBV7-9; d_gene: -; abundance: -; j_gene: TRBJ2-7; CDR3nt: TGTGCTACCGGACGAGATGAGGGGGAGCAGTACTTC; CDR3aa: CATGRDEGEQYF
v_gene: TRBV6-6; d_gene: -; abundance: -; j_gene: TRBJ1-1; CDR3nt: TGTGCCAGCAGTTACTCCCCCTCGTTAGACACTGAAGCTTTCTTT; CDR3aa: CASSYSPSLDTEAFF
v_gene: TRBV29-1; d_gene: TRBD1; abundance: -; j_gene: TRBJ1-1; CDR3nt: TGCAGCGGCCTAGGGCAGGGGGCGACTGAAGCTTTCTTT; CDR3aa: CSGLGQGATEAFF
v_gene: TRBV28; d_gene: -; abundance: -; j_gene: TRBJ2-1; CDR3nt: TGTGCCAGCAGTTCCGCCGTGCCGGAGCAGTTCTTC; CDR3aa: CASSSAVPEQFF
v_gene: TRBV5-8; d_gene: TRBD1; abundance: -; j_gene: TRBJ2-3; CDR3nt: TGTGCCAGCAGCTCAAAGAGGACAGGGGCGAGCAGCACAGATACGCAGTATTTT; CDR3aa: CASSSKRTGASSTDTQYF
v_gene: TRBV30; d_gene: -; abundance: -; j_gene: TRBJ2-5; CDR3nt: TGTGCCTGGAGTCTTTCTGGACGGCGACAAGAGACCCAGTACTTC; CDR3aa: CAWSLSGRRQETQYF
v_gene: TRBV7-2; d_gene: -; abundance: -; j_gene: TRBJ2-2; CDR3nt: TGTGCCAGCAGCTTAGTAGGTTCCGGGGAGCTGTTTTTT; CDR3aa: CASSLVGSGELFF